Presented here are 26 T cell receptor beta chains from one specimen sequenced in a study of breast tumors, draining lymph nodes, adjacent tissues. MiXCR, run by TCRdb on the multiplex PCR reads, gives a single entry per CDR3 protein. The data contain under 300,000 distinct CDR3 sequences, under 40% of them singletons. Samples came from axillary lymph nodes draining the breast cancer. Sequencing input: axillary lymph node tissue. The receptors originated from a female donor with breast cancer. Some clones in this sample may be carry-over from other donors' samples.

The V gene is TRBV5-1, the J gene TRBJ1-1, with TRBD1 identical over 12 bases. CDR3 length equals 15 residues. Germline-derived CDR1 and CDR2 are SGHRS and YFSETQ. The V segment lost 0 bases and the J segment 11 bases; nucleotides outside the gene matches: 8. In nucleotides, the CDR3 is TGCGCCAGCAGCTTGGATGGGACAGGGGGCTCTCGGGCTTTCTTT. The encoded protein is CASSLDGTGGSRAFF.

Ten or more counts support this clonotype. The rearrangement joins TRBV5-4 to TRBJ2-7, with TRBD2 matching 8 bases. The V gene's germline CDR1 is SGHNT and CDR2 YYREEE (reference sequence). The CDR3 is 15 amino acids. The V gene end was trimmed by 3 bases and the J gene end by 6 bases; junction bases not matched to a gene: 11. The CDR3 sequence: CASSYAREGQSEQYF. Written as DNA, the CDR3 is TGTGCCAGCAGCTACGCCCGGGAGGGCCAAAGCGAGCAGTACTTC.

This clonotype was seen at least ten times. The rearrangement links TRBV18 to TRBJ2-7; 12 bases line up with TRBD2. In germline, CDR1 is KGHSH, CDR2 LQKENI. The V and J ends lost 3 bases and 4 bases, in that order; junction bases with no gene match: 4. CDR3 size: 15 residues. Written as DNA, the CDR3 is TGTGCCAGCTCACCGACTAGCGGGAGTGAATACGAGCAGTACTTC. It encodes CASSPTSGSEYEQYF.

Details on this clonotype: This clone may be a read error of a much larger clone one base away. The V and J genes are TRBV7-2 and TRBJ2-1; D is unclear. V was trimmed by 3 bases and J by 3 bases, leaving 12 bases between them. The CDR3 length is 15 residues. The germline gives CDR1 SGHTA, CDR2 FQGNSA. In DNA, the CDR3 is TGTGCCAGCAGCTTCCCCTCGACGGTCTACAATGAGCAGTTCTTC. Amino acid sequence: CASSFPSTVYNEQFF.

This clonotype was seen ten or more times. For the CDR3, the DNA is TGTGCCAGCAGCTTAGAGGGACAAATATATGGCTACACCTTC. Amino acids: CASSLEGQIYGYTF. The rearrangement joins TRBV7-2 to TRBJ1-2; TRBD1 might be the D (6 bases). CDR1 is SGHTA, CDR2 FQGNSA, per germline. Trimming pared 1 base from V and 5 bases from J, leaving 11 bases between. The CDR3 runs 14 residues.

The chain combines TRBV11-2 with TRBJ2-7, with TRBD1 identical over 10 bases. This CDR3 is 14 amino acids long. The germline CDR1 and CDR2 sequences are SGHAT and FQNNGV. J lost 5 bases, V lost 6 bases, and 7 bases had no gene match. The CDR3 sequence is CASRGDRGMNEQYF. For the CDR3, the DNA is TGTGCCAGCAGAGGGGACAGGGGAATGAACGAGCAGTACTTC.

This clonotype came up many times. This chain connects TRBV20-1 to TRBJ2-2, with D possibly being TRBD2 (6 bases). The ends were cut back, 1 base at V and 2 bases at J, with 11 bases in the middle. The CDR3 is 15 amino acids. Germline-derived CDR1 and CDR2 are DFQATT and SNEGSKA (reference sequence). The CDR3 DNA follows: TGCAGTGCTAGAGCAGGCGGGGTCAACACCGGGGAGCTGTTTTTT. Amino acid sequence: CSARAGGVNTGELFF.

This clonotype was observed a single time. Lacking the conserved final phenylalanine or tryptophan, this CDR3 likely reflects a read error. The DNA is omitted, as the CDR3 cannot be located on it reliably, and the CDR3 follows TCRdb's listing. The genes are TRBV5-5 and TRBJ1-6. The CDR3 adds up to 11 amino acids, both ends counted. Germline V gene lookup returns CDR1 SGHKS and CDR2 YYEKEE (reference sequence). The CDR3: CASSLKQESLS.

The V and J genes are TRBV11-3 and TRBJ2-1; no firm D call. Trimming removed 2 bases from V and 0 bases from J, with 14 bases in between. This CDR3 has 17 residues. The germline V gene has CDR1 SGHNT and CDR2 YENEEA. This CDR3 is CASSLSLSESSYNEQFF. Here the CDR3 DNA reads TGTGCCAGCAGCTTATCCCTCAGCGAGAGCTCCTACAATGAGCAGTTCTTC.

In this sample, this clonotype turned up many times. The gene calls are TRBV5-1 and TRBJ1-2; D gene uncertain. CDR1 and CDR2 (germline): SGHRS, YFSETQ. This CDR3 has 13 amino acids. The ends were cut back, 0 bases at V and 8 bases at J, with 11 bases in the middle. CDR3 nucleotides: TGCGCCAGCAGCTTGGGTGATGGTCGCGGCTACACCTTC. This codes for CASSLGDGRGYTF.

J is TRBJ1-2 and V is TRBV28, with D maybe TRBD1 (5 bases). The CDR3 runs 14 residues. Germline CDR1 reads MDHEN; CDR2 reads SYDVKM. V lost 7 bases and J 7 bases, leaving 19 bases between the germline ends. The DNA for the CDR3 is TGTGCCAGCAAGTTCCGGGGGGGTTTGAGTGGCTACACCTTC. Protein: CASKFRGGLSGYTF.

Comments on this clonotype: At one boundary the junction diverges from the germline segment, which might be a read error. In DNA, the CDR3 is TGTGCCAGCAGTTTCGGGGTGACTCGCTACAGTGAGCAGTTCTTC. This sequence encodes CASSFGVTRYSEQFF. V and J are TRBV12-3 or TRBV12-4 and TRBJ2-1, with a possible D match to TRBD2 (5 bases). The CDR3 is 15 amino acids.

In the case of this clonotype: In this CDR3 the conserved last residue, phenylalanine or tryptophan, is missing, so a read error is likely. The CDR3 DNA is TGTGCCAGCAGCTCAACGGGGGCCCAAGAGACCCAGTACCTC. It yields the protein CASSSTGAQETQYL. The chain joins TRBV7-9 to TRBJ2-5; perhaps D is TRBD1 or TRBD2 (6 bases each). Germline CDR1 and CDR2: SEHNR and FQNEAQ (reference sequence). Between the trimmed V and J ends, which lost 4 bases and 1 base, there was a span of 10 bases. This CDR3 region has 14 residues.

This clonotype was seen ten or more times. V and J are TRBV6-6 and TRBJ2-2; D is undetermined. Germline values: CDR1 MNHNY, CDR2 SVGAGI (reference sequence). CDR3 length: 11 residues. Trimming pared 8 bases from V and 4 bases from J, leaving 5 bases between. CDR3 amino acids: CASFVTGELFF. The CDR3 nucleotides read TGTGCCAGCTTCGTCACCGGGGAGCTGTTTTTT.

The chain recombines TRBV9 with TRBJ2-2, with D perhaps matching TRBD2 (5 bases). The CDR3 length is 13 residues. The germline V and J ends were trimmed by 4 bases and 8 bases, with 12 bases remaining between them. Looked up from germline, CDR1 is SGDLS and CDR2 is YYNGEE. The CDR3 region has the DNA TGTGCCAGCAGCCCACACGGCGGGGGGGAGCTGTTTTTT. It yields the protein CASSPHGGGELFF. The full variable domain, its missing parts supplied by reference TRBV9 and TRBJ2-2, is DSGVTQTPKHLITATGQRVTLRCSPRSGDLSVYWYQQSLDQGLQFLIQYYNGEERAKGNILERFSAQQFPDLHSELNLSSLELGDSALYFCASSPHGGGELFFGEGSRLTVL.

This clonotype is classed as medium-sized. J is TRBJ2-2 and V is TRBV19, with D uncertain. V lost 8 bases, J lost 4 bases, and 11 bases lay in between. This CDR3 spans 13 amino acids. Germline V gene data show CDR1 as LNHDA and CDR2 as SQIVND (reference sequence). In DNA, the CDR3 is TGTGCCAGTTCCCGCTATGGCACCGGGGAGCTGTTTTTT. It is translated as CASSRYGTGELFF.

The CDR3 DNA reads TGCGCCAGCAGCCCCCAGGACTCCGCGGGGGAAAAACTGTTTTTT. It codes for CASSPQDSAGEKLFF. The chain uses TRBV5-1 and TRBJ1-4; D ambiguous. Trimming took off 4 bases at V and 8 bases at J, with 18 bases between the two ends. Germline values: CDR1 SGHRS, CDR2 YFSETQ. The CDR3 contains 15 residues.

The V and J genes are TRBV20-1 and TRBJ2-5; TRBD1 matches 10 bases. The ends lost 3 bases at V and 4 bases at J; junction bases unmatched: 2. Germline lookup yields CDR1 DFQATT and CDR2 SNEGSKA (reference sequence). The CDR3 is 13 residues long. CDR3 sequence (DNA): TGCAGTGCTAGGGGGGACAGGGGAGAGACCCAGTACTTC. This sequence encodes CSARGDRGETQYF.

This clonotype has ten or more counts. The J gene is TRBJ2-3, the V gene TRBV10-3; 8 bases map to TRBD1. After removal of 7 bases from V and 4 bases from J, the junction contained 4 bases not matched to a gene. The germline gives CDR1 ENHRY, CDR2 SYGVKD. The CDR3 consists of 13 residues. DNA for the CDR3: TGTGCCATCAACGACAGGGGACCAGATACGCAGTATTTT. Translating it yields CAINDRGPDTQYF.

In this sample, this clonotype turned up many times. The V gene is TRBV5-1, the J gene TRBJ2-7; a weak D match, TRBD2 (6 bases). CDR3 length equals 13 residues. CDR1 and CDR2 from the germline V gene are SGHRS and YFSETQ. V was pared by 4 bases and J by 5 bases, with 13 bases between. CDR3 coding DNA: TGCGCCAGCAGCCCGACTAGGACCAACGAGCAGTACTTC. As protein: CASSPTRTNEQYF.

This clonotype was seen at least ten times. The chain couples TRBV2 to TRBJ2-7; D possibly corresponds to TRBD1 (6 bases). The CDR3 sequence is 13 residues long. The V and J ends lost 6 bases and 6 bases respectively, with 15 bases between them. Germline CDR1 and CDR2: SNHLY and FYNNEI. The CDR3 DNA sequence: TGTGCCAGCAGACCACAGGGTCTTCGCGAGCAGTACTTC. Protein: CASRPQGLREQYF.

The gene calls are TRBV19 and TRBJ2-5; 9 nucleotides agree with TRBD1. From germline, CDR1 is LNHDA and CDR2 SQIVND (reference sequence). V lost 0 bases and J lost 1; bases outside the gene matches: 0. This CDR3 has 15 amino acids. Here the CDR3 reads CASSIETGGQETQYF. The CDR3, as DNA: TGTGCCAGTAGTATAGAGACAGGGGGCCAAGAGACCCAGTACTTC.

As for this clonotype: A much larger clone differs from this one at a single base, so this may be a read error. The chain recombines TRBV5-8 with TRBJ1-4, with D possibly matching TRBD1 (6 bases). CDR3 length: 16 amino acids. Germline V gene data show CDR1 as SGHTS and CDR2 as YDEGEE. V lost 4 bases and J 6 bases, leaving 19 bases between the germline ends. The CDR3 coding sequence is TGTGCCAGCAGCCCACGGGCACGGGGGGCTGATGAAAAACTGTTTTTT. It is translated as CASSPRARGADEKLFF.

This clonotype was seen many times. The CDR3 reads CAISPGQLTYEQYF. Written as DNA, the CDR3 is TGTGCCATCAGTCCGGGACAGCTAACCTACGAGCAGTACTTC. The V and J genes are TRBV10-3 and TRBJ2-7; 7 bases line up with TRBD1. Germline V gives CDR1 ENHRY, CDR2 SYGVKD. V lost 5 bases and J lost 2; bases outside the gene matches: 6. The CDR3 extends over 14 amino acids.

This clonotype was seen ten or more times. This chain joins TRBV4-1 and TRBJ2-1; D perhaps matches TRBD2 (6 bases). Germline CDR1 and CDR2: MGHRA and YSYEKL. Trimming left V 4 bases short and J 1 base short, with 11 bases between. CDR3 length: 15 amino acids. CDR3 sequence: CASSRSSVSYNEQFF. CDR3 coding DNA: TGCGCCAGCAGCCGTTCTAGCGTATCCTACAATGAGCAGTTCTTC.

The J gene is TRBJ2-3, the V gene TRBV2; 14 bases match TRBD2. This CDR3 spans 15 amino acids. Trimming took 6 bases from V and 5 from J; bases not matched to a gene: 4. Per germline, CDR1 SNHLY and CDR2 FYNNEI. CDR3 sequence: CASRGTSGGRDTQYF. The DNA of the CDR3 is TGTGCCAGCAGGGGGACTAGCGGGGGCAGAGATACGCAGTATTTT. The full variable domain, rest sourced from reference TRBV2 and TRBJ2-3, is EPEVTQTPSHQVTQMGQEVILRCVPISNHLYFYWYRQILGQKVEFLVSFYNNEISEKSEIFDDQFSVERPDGSNFTLKIRSTKLEDSAMYFCASRGTSGGRDTQYFGPGTRLTVL.